These 11 T cell receptor beta chains were sequenced from one sample in a study of response to subunit inactivated influenza vaccine. MiXCR was run by TCRdb on the RT-PCR reads, yielding one entry per CDR3 protein. The sample gives some 800,000 distinct CDR3 sequences, less than 25% of which show up once; around 9.6% is in the top ten. Specimen: PBMCs from blood, collected 4 to 6 days after vaccination. These receptor sequences come from a man aged 45-65 years who received an inactivated influenza vaccine.

This clonotype showed up just a few times. The genes are TRBV10-3 and TRBJ2-7; 7 bases fit TRBD1. The CDR3 is 15 amino acids. J gave up 2 bases and V 3 bases, and 7 bases lay outside the gene matches. Germline CDR1 reads ENHRY; CDR2 reads SYGVKD. The CDR3 coding sequence is TGTGCCATCAGTGACCCCGGGACAGCAACCTACGAGCAGTACTTC. Its protein is CAISDPGTATYEQYF.

This clonotype was found a few times. This chain joins TRBV7-9 and TRBJ2-1; TRBD1 agrees at 9 bases. V was clipped by 4 bases and J by 4 bases; unmatched bases: 8. This CDR3 is built from 16 residues. Germline V gene lookup returns CDR1 SEHNR and CDR2 FQNEAQ (reference sequence). DNA of the CDR3: TGTGCCAGCAGCTCCCCCGGGACAGGGCCTTACAATGAGCAGTTCTTC. It encodes CASSSPGTGPYNEQFF.

This chain connects TRBV10-3 to TRBJ2-1; tentatively, D is TRBD2 (6 bases). Trimming removed 0 bases at V and 7 bases at J, with 13 bases between. The CDR3 sequence is 15 residues long. Germline-derived CDR1 and CDR2 are ENHRY and SYGVKD. CDR3 DNA: TGTGCCATCAGTGAGTCTGTCGGGGGTAGGAATGAGCAGTTCTTC. This codes for CAISESVGGRNEQFF.

The rearrangement uses TRBV14 and TRBJ2-1; D gene unclear. CDR3 length: 12 amino acids. Germline V lookup: CDR1 SGHDN, CDR2 FVKESK. V was trimmed by 2 bases and J by 11 bases, leaving 10 bases between them. The CDR3 is CASSQTVVKQFF. CDR3 DNA sequence: TGTGCCAGCAGCCAAACGGTCGTCAAGCAGTTCTTC. Filled out from reference TRBV14 and TRBJ2-1, the complete variable domain reads EAGVTQFPSHSVIEKGQTVTLRCDPISGHDNLYWYRRVMGKEIKFLLHFVKESKQDESGMPNNRFLAERTGGTYSTLKVQPAELEDSGVYFCASSQTVVKQFFGPGTRLTVL.

A single count supports this clonotype. The chain couples TRBV11-1 to TRBJ2-2; 12 bases are a match to TRBD2. The germline gives CDR1 SGHAT, CDR2 FQDESV (reference sequence). Trimming at V came to 4 bases and at J to 4 bases, leaving 4 bases not matched to a gene. The CDR3 is 16 residues long. The CDR3 nucleotides are TGTGCCAGCAGCTACGAGGGACTAGCGGGCACCGGGGAGCTGTTTTTT. Translation gives CASSYEGLAGTGELFF. Using reference TRBV11-1 and TRBJ2-2 for the parts outside the CDR3, the full variable domain is EAEVAQSPRYKITEKSQAVAFWCDPISGHATLYWYRQILGQGPELLVQFQDESVVDDSQLPKDRFSAERLKGVDSTLKIQPAELGDSAMYLCASSYEGLAGTGELFFGEGSRLTVL.

The genes are TRBV29-1 and TRBJ2-7; TRBD2 matches 8 bases. V trimming: 4 bases; J trimming: 6 bases; junction bases outside the gene matches: 14. The CDR3 is 15 residues long. CDR1 SQVTM and CDR2 ANQGSEA come from the germline V gene. CDR3 loop: CSVVPGLAPSSEQYF. The CDR3 DNA reads TGCAGCGTTGTGCCCGGACTAGCACCGTCTTCCGAGCAGTACTTC.

CDR3 nucleotide sequence: TGCAGTGCTAGAACTGGGCGGGCAGATACGCAGTATTTT. Amino acid sequence: CSARTGRADTQYF. This chain connects TRBV20-1 to TRBJ2-3; D perhaps matches TRBD2 (5 bases). Germline V lookup: CDR1 DFQATT, CDR2 SNEGSKA (reference sequence). Trimming stripped 2 bases from V and 4 bases from J, with 10 bases between. The CDR3 loop spans 13 amino acids.

This clonotype was seen more than once but under ten times. This sequence joins TRBV20-1 and TRBJ1-6; D is unresolved. Germline V gene data show CDR1 as DFQATT and CDR2 as SNEGSKA (reference sequence). The CDR3 has 14 amino acids. The ends were cut back, 5 bases at V and 6 bases at J, with 14 bases in the middle. The CDR3, as DNA: TGCAGTGCTCCGGGAAGGCAGATTAATTCACCCCTCCACTTT. The encoded protein is CSAPGRQINSPLHF.

The V and J genes are TRBV20-1 and TRBJ2-4; D possibly corresponds to TRBD2 (7 bases). Germline-derived CDR1 and CDR2 are DFQATT and SNEGSKA (reference sequence). Trimming shortened V by 0 bases and J by 10 bases, and 16 bases separated the two germline ends. The CDR3 extends over 14 amino acids. Here the CDR3 DNA reads TGCAGTGCTAGAGATATCGGGGGGCGTCAGATTCAGTACTTC. Its protein product is CSARDIGGRQIQYF.

This clonotype was detected many times. CDR3 in DNA: TGTGCCAGCAGCACCCGCGGCACAGATACGCAGTATTTT. It specifies CASSTRGTDTQYF. The chain links TRBV27 to TRBJ2-3; D is unclear. V gave up 6 bases and J gave up 1 base, with 8 bases separating them. The CDR3 contains 13 residues. Germline V gene lookup returns CDR1 MNHEY and CDR2 SMNVEV (reference sequence).

The V gene is TRBV5-4, the J gene TRBJ2-4; TRBD1 aligns across 7 bases. The CDR3 contains 14 residues. V lost 4 bases, J lost 3 bases, and 4 bases stayed unmatched. Germline CDR1 and CDR2: SGHNT and YYREEE (reference sequence). The CDR3 DNA follows: TGTGCCAGCAGCCGAACAGGGGACAAAAACATTCAGTACTTC. Protein: CASSRTGDKNIQYF.